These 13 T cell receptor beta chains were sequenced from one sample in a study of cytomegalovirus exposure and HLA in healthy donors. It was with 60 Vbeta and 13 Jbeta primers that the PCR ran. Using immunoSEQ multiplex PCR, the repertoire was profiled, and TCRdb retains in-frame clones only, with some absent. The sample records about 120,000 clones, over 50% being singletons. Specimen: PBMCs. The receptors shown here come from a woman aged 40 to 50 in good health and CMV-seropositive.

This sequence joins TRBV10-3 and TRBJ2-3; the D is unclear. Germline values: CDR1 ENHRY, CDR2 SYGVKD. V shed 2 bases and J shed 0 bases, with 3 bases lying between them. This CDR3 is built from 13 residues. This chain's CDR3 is CAISEQSTDTQYF. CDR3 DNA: TGTGCCATCAGTGAGCAGAGCACAGATACGCAGTATTTT.

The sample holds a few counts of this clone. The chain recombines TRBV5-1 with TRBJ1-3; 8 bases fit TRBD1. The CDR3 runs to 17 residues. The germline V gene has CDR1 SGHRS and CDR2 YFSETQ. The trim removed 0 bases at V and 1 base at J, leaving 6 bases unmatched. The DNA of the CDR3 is TGCGCCAGCAGCTTGGGCGGGACAGGACTATCTGGAAACACCATATATTTT. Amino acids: CASSLGGTGLSGNTIYF.

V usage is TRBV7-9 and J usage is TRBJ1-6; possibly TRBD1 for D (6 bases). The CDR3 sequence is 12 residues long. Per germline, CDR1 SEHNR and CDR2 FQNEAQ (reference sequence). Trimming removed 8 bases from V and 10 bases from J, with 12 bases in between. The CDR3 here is CASHRESSPLHF. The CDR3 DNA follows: TGTGCCAGCCACAGGGAAAGCTCACCCCTCCACTTT.

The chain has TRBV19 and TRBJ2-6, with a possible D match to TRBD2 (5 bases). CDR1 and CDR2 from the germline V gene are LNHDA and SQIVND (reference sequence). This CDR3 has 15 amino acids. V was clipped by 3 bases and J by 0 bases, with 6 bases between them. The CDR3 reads CASSMGSSGANVLTF. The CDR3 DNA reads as TGTGCCAGTAGTATGGGGAGCTCTGGGGCCAACGTCCTGACTTTC.

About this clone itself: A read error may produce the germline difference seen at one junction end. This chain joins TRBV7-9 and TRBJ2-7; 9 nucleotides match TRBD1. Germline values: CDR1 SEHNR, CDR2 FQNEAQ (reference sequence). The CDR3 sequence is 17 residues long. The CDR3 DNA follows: TGTTCCAGCAGCCTCGGGACAGGGTTTACGTCGGGCTACGAGCAGTACTTC. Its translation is CSSSLGTGFTSGYEQYF.

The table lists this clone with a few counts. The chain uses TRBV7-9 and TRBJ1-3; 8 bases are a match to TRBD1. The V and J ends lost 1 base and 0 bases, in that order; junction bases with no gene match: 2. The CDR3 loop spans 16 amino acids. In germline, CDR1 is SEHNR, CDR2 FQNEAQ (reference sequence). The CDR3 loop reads CASSLGGQGSGNTIYF. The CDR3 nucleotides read TGTGCCAGCAGCTTAGGTGGACAGGGCTCTGGAAACACCATATATTTT.

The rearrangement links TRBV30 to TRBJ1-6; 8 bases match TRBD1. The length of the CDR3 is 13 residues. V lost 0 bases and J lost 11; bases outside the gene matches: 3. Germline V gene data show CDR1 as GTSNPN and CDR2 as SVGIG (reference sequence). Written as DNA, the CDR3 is TGTGCCTGGAGTGTATCGACAGGGGCACCCCTCCACTTT. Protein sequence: CAWSVSTGAPLHF.

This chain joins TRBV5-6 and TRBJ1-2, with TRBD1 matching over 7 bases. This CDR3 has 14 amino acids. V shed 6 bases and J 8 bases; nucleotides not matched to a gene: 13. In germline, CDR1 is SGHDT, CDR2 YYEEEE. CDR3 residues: CASMVGGASGGYTF. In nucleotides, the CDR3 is TGTGCCAGCATGGTAGGGGGCGCATCCGGCGGCTACACCTTC. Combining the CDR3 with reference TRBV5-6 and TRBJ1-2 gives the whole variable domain DAGVTQSPTHLIKTRGQQVTLRCSPKSGHDTVSWYQQALGQGPQFIFQYYEEEERQRGNFPDRFSGHQFPNYSSELNVNALLLGDSALYLCASMVGGASGGYTFGSGTRLTVV.

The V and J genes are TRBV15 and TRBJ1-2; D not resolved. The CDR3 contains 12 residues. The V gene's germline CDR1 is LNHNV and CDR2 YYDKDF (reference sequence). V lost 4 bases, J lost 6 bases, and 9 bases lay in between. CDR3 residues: CATSTRENGYTF. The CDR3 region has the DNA TGTGCCACCAGCACCCGGGAGAATGGCTACACCTTC.

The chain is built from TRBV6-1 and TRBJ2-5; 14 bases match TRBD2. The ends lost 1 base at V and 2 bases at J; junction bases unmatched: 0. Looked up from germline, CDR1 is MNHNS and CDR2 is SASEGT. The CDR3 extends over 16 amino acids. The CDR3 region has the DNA TGTGCCAGCAGTGAAGGACTAGCGGGGGGGCAAGAGACCCAGTACTTC. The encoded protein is CASSEGLAGGQETQYF.

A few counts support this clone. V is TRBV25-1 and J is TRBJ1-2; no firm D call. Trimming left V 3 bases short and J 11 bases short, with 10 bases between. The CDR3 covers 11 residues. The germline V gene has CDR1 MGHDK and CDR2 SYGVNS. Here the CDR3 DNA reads TGTGCCAGCAGTGATTGGCAGTCGTACACCTTC. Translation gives CASSDWQSYTF.

The CDR3 here is CASDLGLAALYQETQYF. The CDR3 DNA is TGTGCCAGCGACCTAGGACTAGCGGCACTGTACCAAGAGACCCAGTACTTC. The chain carries TRBV28 and TRBJ2-5; 10 bases agree with TRBD2. The CDR3 loop spans 17 amino acids. V dropped 8 bases and J dropped 0; count of bases not matched to a gene: 12. Germline CDR1 reads MDHEN; CDR2 reads SYDVKM.

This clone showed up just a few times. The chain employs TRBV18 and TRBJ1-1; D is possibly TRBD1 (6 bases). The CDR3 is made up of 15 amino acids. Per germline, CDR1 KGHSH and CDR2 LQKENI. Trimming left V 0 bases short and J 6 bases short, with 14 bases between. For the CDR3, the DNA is TGTGCCAGCTCACCACCACAGGGCTGGGAGCCTGAAGCTTTCTTT. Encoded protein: CASSPPQGWEPEAFF.